This TCR beta chain originates from a study of blood T cell repertoires in COVID-19 (dated by TCRdb to 2020 to 2021). In the study overall: Collaborator samples came from the United States, Italy and Spain and covered acute and convalescent phases of COVID-19. The material from the prospective study consisted of cDNA or gDNA derived from T cells, B-cell-depleted T cells, or PBMCs. The samples were drawn from two sources: the first 160 participants of the ongoing ImmuneRACE study, and fewer than 1,500 subjects contributed by 6 global collaborators. The dataset comprised deeply sampled blood TCRbeta repertoires from subjects exposed to, actively infected with, or recovered from COVID-19. A freely available public database, intended as a resource for researchers studying the immune response to SARS-CoV-2, is where the repertoires were released. Where available, HLA class I and class II types were obtained from metadata supplied by the sample provider rather than from assay-based typing. A de-identified subject ID, COVID-19 status, age in years and sex were almost always included in the sample metadata.

Collaborating institutions collected whole blood in K2EDTA tubes following their own protocols. For TCRbeta analysis, collaborator samples were shipped as frozen whole blood, as isolated PBMCs, or as DNA extracted from either sample type. About this clone itself: This receptor's antigen is unknown. No quality values exist for individual bases; no much larger clone is one base distant.

TCRbeta CDR3 regions were amplified from genomic DNA using the immunoSEQ Assay, a bias-controlled multiplex PCR. In the source study's methods: Within the assay, amplification of reference gene primers was used to estimate how many nucleated cells each sample contained. To quantify the absolute abundance of each unique TCRbeta CDR3 rearrangement, sequence reads were collapsed and filtered. For each sample, productive Simpson clonality was calculated as the square root of Simpson's diversity index across productive rearrangements. Entries here come from immuneACCESS through TCRdb and include only in-frame sequences with V and J called. Some clones fail to appear in such tables; in the studies checked, an unresolved V gene covers under half of the shortfall, and the cause of the remainder is unknown. V and J calls and clone size come straight from that table; D and trimming were deduced from the DNA. This sample has around 40,000 clones in its table, and 75% to 90% of those were observed once. The ten largest account for just under 9% of the sample.

CDR1 and CDR2 are drawn from the germline V gene: SGHRS, YFSETQ. The CDR3 runs 15 amino acids, cysteine and phenylalanine included. Just CDR3 DNA is preserved here, 45 bases in frame from base 1. V loses 5 bases, J loses 0 bases, and the germline ends lie 12 bases apart. General findings and caveats noted by the study authors: The amount of clinical and demographic metadata varied by source and participant and was provided uncurated.

The specimen was peripheral blood. In this chain, TRBV5-1 is recombined with TRBJ1-3; the D gene is perhaps TRBD1, on 6 matching bases. The sequence was obtained from a man aged 25-45 years with active or convalescent COVID-19. The CDR3 protein: CASSLQGNSGNTIYF. The DNA sequence is given as TGCGCCAGCAGTTTACAGGGCAACTCTGGAAACACCATATATTTT.